This is a list of T cell receptor beta chains from one sample in a study of blood T cells in healthy people across ages. TCRdb fed the 5' RACE reads into MiXCR, producing one record per CDR3 protein. The table has 1.5 million or so distinct CDR3 sequences, 35% to 45% seen once. Specimen: blood. Receptor source: a young woman in good health. Each CDR3 is given with its conserved first and last residue. D genes are given only for firm matches. Some rows mark clone size as missing; the rest say once, few, many or name a class of expanded clone.

size	D	J	V	CDR3	DNA
-	-	TRBJ1-1	TRBV9	CASSRDPEREDFF	TGTGCCAGCAGCCGAGACCCGGAAAGAGAGGATTTCTTT
few	-	TRBJ2-5	TRBV27	CASSLRAAGETQYF	TGTGCCAGCAGTTTACGGGCGGCTGGAGAGACCCAGTACTTC
-	-	TRBJ1-1	TRBV7-2	CASSPGGGGTMNTEAFF	TGTGCCAGCAGCCCAGGAGGTGGGGGCACTATGAACACTGAAGCTTTCTTT
few	-	TRBJ1-1	TRBV28	CASSSGSSRRAFF	TGTGCCAGCAGTTCCGGGTCCTCCAGAAGGGCTTTCTTT
-	-	TRBJ1-1	TRBV2	CASRGTFMNTEAFF	TGTGCCAGCAGGGGCACCTTCATGAACACTGAAGCTTTCTTT
-	TRBD2	TRBJ2-7	TRBV27	CASSFRLAGFYEQYF	TGTGCCAGCAGTTTTAGGCTAGCGGGTTTCTACGAGCAGTACTTC
-	-	TRBJ2-7	TRBV27	CASNPLLGNFYEQYF	TGTGCCAGCAATCCCCTTTTAGGGAACTTTTACGAGCAGTACTTC
-	-	TRBJ2-7	TRBV11-2	CASSLGFGQIYKQYF	TGTGCCAGCAGCTTAGGTTTTGGACAGATCTACAAGCAGTACTTC
-	TRBD1	TRBJ2-3	TRBV7-2	CASTSAGTGYTDTQYF	TGTGCCAGCACCTCAGCCGGGACAGGGTACACAGATACGCAGTATTTT
-	-	TRBJ1-4	TRBV2	CASSLNSPGTNEKLFF	TGTGCCAGCAGCCTTAACAGCCCGGGAACTAATGAAAAACTGTTTTTT
few	-	TRBJ2-3	TRBV20-1	CSATGRASTDTQYF	TGCAGTGCTACAGGACGGGCTAGCACAGATACGCAGTATTTT
-	-	TRBJ2-2	TRBV6-1	CASSVSRGRWTGELFF	TGTGCCAGCAGTGTATCCAGGGGACGATGGACCGGGGAGCTGTTTTTT
once	TRBD1	TRBJ2-1	TRBV7-2	CASSQDRGWDEQFF	TGTGCCAGCAGCCAAGACAGGGGCTGGGATGAGCAGTTCTTC
-	-	TRBJ2-5	TRBV5-1	CASSLVGGPEETQYF	TGCGCCAGCAGCTTGGTTGGAGGACCCGAGGAGACCCAGTACTTC
few	TRBD1	TRBJ1-2	TRBV7-9	CASSPSTGTGYRSFAGYTF	TGTGCCAGCAGCCCTTCGACCGGGACAGGGTACCGGTCATTTGCTGGCTACACCTTC
few	-	TRBJ1-2	TRBV7-9	CASSDTGYGYTF	TGTGCCAGCAGCGATACAGGTTATGGCTACACCTTC
-	TRBD1	TRBJ2-7	TRBV9	CASSVAGTGLYEQYF	TGTGCCAGCAGCGTCGCCGGGACAGGGCTCTACGAGCAGTACTTC
-	-	TRBJ1-2	TRBV2	CASSETDYGYTF	TGTGCCAGCAGTGAAACTGACTATGGCTACACCTTC
-	TRBD2	TRBJ2-5	TRBV11-2	CASSFSSGYPWETQYF	TGTGCCAGCAGCTTTTCTAGCGGGTACCCCTGGGAGACCCAGTACTTC
-	-	TRBJ1-2	TRBV5-6	CASGLLGESYGYTF	TGTGCCAGCGGGCTGCTGGGGGAGAGCTATGGCTACACCTTC
-	TRBD1	TRBJ2-5	TRBV29-1	CSVEGRDRGETQYF	TGCAGCGTTGAAGGAAGGGACAGGGGAGAGACCCAGTACTTC
few	-	TRBJ1-6	TRBV6-5	CASSYWGRNNSPLHF	TGTGCCAGCAGTTATTGGGGACGGAATAATTCACCCCTCCACTTT
-	-	TRBJ2-1	TRBV5-1	CASSLGTRTGVNEQFF	TGCGCCAGCAGCTTGGGGACAAGGACGGGAGTCAATGAGCAGTTCTTC
-	TRBD2	TRBJ2-3	TRBV25-1	CASSEAILAGGPDTQYF	TGTGCCAGCAGTGAAGCTATTCTAGCGGGAGGACCAGATACGCAGTATTTT
once	-	TRBJ2-7	TRBV7-2	CASSPSLRESNYEQYF	TGTGCCAGCAGCCCATCTCTCCGGGAGAGCAACTACGAGCAGTACTTC
once	-	TRBJ2-7	TRBV4-1	CASSQFLIGVYEQYF	TGCGCCAGCAGCCAATTCCTGATCGGGGTGTACGAGCAGTACTTC
-	-	TRBJ1-1	TRBV6-6	CASSFFGVRGEAFF	TGTGCCAGCAGTTTCTTCGGGGTTCGAGGTGAAGCTTTCTTT
-	-	TRBJ2-7	TRBV27	CASSRLGQLYEQYF	TGTGCCAGCAGCAGACTAGGACAGCTCTACGAGCAGTACTTC
-	-	TRBJ2-3	TRBV6-5	CASAAKRTDTQYF	TGTGCCAGTGCAGCCAAAAGGACAGATACGCAGTATTTT
-	-	TRBJ1-5	TRBV5-1	CASSLVSGPYSNQPQHF	TGCGCCAGCAGCTTGGTTAGTGGTCCGTATAGCAATCAGCCCCAGCATTTT
-	-	TRBJ2-1	TRBV27	CASSPTHTIYNEQFF	TGTGCCAGCAGCCCAACACATACCATATACAATGAGCAGTTCTTC
many	-	TRBJ2-1	TRBV5-1	CASSLDQYNEQFF	TGCGCCAGCAGCTTGGACCAGTACAATGAGCAGTTCTTC
-	TRBD1	TRBJ1-4	TRBV12-3/TRBV12-4	CASSLWDRDEKLFF	TGTGCCAGCAGCCTTTGGGACAGAGATGAAAAACTGTTTTTT
-	-	TRBJ1-1	TRBV6-2/TRBV6-3	CASSYSDGNTVAFF	TGTGCCAGCAGTTACTCGGACGGGAACACTGTAGCTTTCTTT
-	TRBD2	TRBJ2-5	TRBV4-3	CASSQEFGGRREQYF	TGCGCCAGCAGCCAAGAATTTGGCGGGAGGCGAGAGCAGTACTTC
-	-	TRBJ1-2	TRBV7-9	CASSTRTADGRYTF	TGTGCCAGCAGCACCCGGACAGCTGATGGGCGCTACACCTTC
few	TRBD2	TRBJ2-7	TRBV12-3/TRBV12-4	CASSFALLAGRYEQYF	TGTGCCAGCAGTTTTGCCCTCCTAGCGGGCCGCTACGAGCAGTACTTC
-	TRBD1	TRBJ1-3	TRBV7-9	CASSLGDRGFGNTIYF	TGTGCCAGCAGCTTAGGGGACAGGGGTTTTGGAAACACCATATATTTT
-	TRBD2	TRBJ2-3	TRBV5-1	CASSWGLAESTDTQYF	TGCGCCAGCAGCTGGGGACTAGCGGAGAGCACAGATACGCAGTATTTT
-	-	TRBJ2-3	TRBV27	CASSFAASSTDTQYF	TGTGCCAGCAGTTTTGCGGCGAGTAGCACAGATACGCAGTATTTT
few	-	TRBJ2-7	TRBV12-5	CASAFQGRNLYEQYF	TGTGCTAGTGCCTTCCAGGGGCGAAACCTTTACGAGCAGTACTTC
few	TRBD2	TRBJ2-7	TRBV7-2	CASSLWFGGSYEQYF	TGTGCCAGCAGCTTATGGTTCGGCGGGAGCTACGAGCAGTACTTC
-	-	TRBJ2-4	TRBV4-3	CSSSQDVAGEAKNIQYF	TGCTCCAGCAGCCAAGATGTCGCAGGGGAGGCCAAAAACATTCAGTACTTC
-	-	TRBJ1-2	TRBV4-3	CASSQEQRVDGYTF	TGCGCCAGCAGCCAAGAACAGCGAGTGGATGGCTACACCTTC
few	TRBD1	TRBJ1-2	TRBV12-3/TRBV12-4	CASSSAMGTVNPGGYTF	TGTGCCAGCAGTTCTGCCATGGGGACAGTGAACCCTGGTGGCTACACCTTC
-	TRBD1	TRBJ1-5	TRBV6-2/TRBV6-3	CASSRPTGTGLQPQHF	TGTGCCAGCAGCCGCCCGACGGGGACAGGTCTGCAGCCCCAGCATTTT
few	-	TRBJ2-1	TRBV20-1	CSAGTYEQFF	TGCAGTGCGGGGACTTATGAGCAGTTCTTC
-	TRBD2	TRBJ2-7	TRBV4-1	CASSQGRTSGGTYEQYF	TGCGCCAGCAGCCAGGGGAGGACTAGCGGGGGGACCTACGAGCAGTACTTC
-	-	TRBJ2-1	TRBV11-2	CASSKAASPDEQFF	TGTGCCAGCAGTAAGGCGGCTAGCCCCGATGAGCAGTTCTTC
many	-	TRBJ2-3	TRBV7-9	CASSDSTDTQYF	TGTGCCAGCAGTGACAGCACAGATACGCAGTATTTT
-	TRBD1	TRBJ1-2	TRBV12-3/TRBV12-4	CTSSSRGHGYTF	TGTACCAGCAGTTCCAGGGGGCATGGCTACACCTTC
-	TRBD1	TRBJ1-5	TRBV20-1	CSARVGQSVQHF	TGCAGTGCTAGAGTGGGACAGTCGGTCCAGCATTTT